These 19 T cell receptor beta chains came from one sample sequenced in a study of regulatory T cells in long-lasting Graves disease. Indicated time point: newly diagnosed GD, antithyroid drugs for less than 3 months. RNA isolated from PBMCs was used to make the TCR library. CDR3 regions were amplified by Arm-PCR using iRepertoire HTBI primers to build TCR beta libraries. TCRdb redid the calling of the multiplex PCR reads with MiXCR, one entry per CDR3 protein. The table includes roughly 360,000 distinct CDR3 sequences, approximately 12% detected once. These data also formed part of another study, on T cells in Graves' hyperthyroidism and ophthalmopathy.

Sequencing was performed on peripheral blood mononuclear cells (PBMCs), taken at new diagnosis, from a patient treated with antithyroid drugs. These receptors all stem from a woman aged 18 to 35 with Graves disease.

This clonotype has at least ten counts. The chain recombines TRBV2 with TRBJ1-5; weak D call: TRBD1 (5 bases). V lost 2 bases to trimming and J lost 7 bases, with 15 bases between them. The germline V gene has CDR1 SNHLY and CDR2 FYNNEI. The length of the CDR3 is 15 residues. In nucleotides, the CDR3 is TGTGCCAGCAGTGAATCAGAGTCGGGGGGACAGCCCCAGCATTTT. It is translated as CASSESESGGQPQHF.

This clonotype was recorded at least ten times. The V call is TRBV6-9, the J call TRBJ2-1, with D perhaps assigned TRBD1 or TRBD2 (5 bases each). Trimming took 3 bases from V and 12 from J, leaving 15 bases between them. The CDR3 is made up of 13 amino acids. CDR1 and CDR2 (germline): MNHGY, SVAAGI. As DNA, the CDR3 is TGTGCCAGCAGTTACCGGGGACCCGATTTGCAGTTCTTC. This codes for CASSYRGPDLQFF.

As regards this clonotype: A much larger clone differs from this one at a single base, so this may be a read error. The chain employs TRBV2 and TRBJ2-1; D perhaps matches TRBD1 (6 bases). Germline V gene data show CDR1 as SNHLY and CDR2 as FYNNEI. The length of the CDR3 is 13 residues. Written as DNA, the CDR3 is TGTGCCAGCAGTGAAGCGCTTCGGGACATGGGGTACTTC. Translating gives CASSEALRDMGYF.

This clonotype was found many times. The chain uses TRBV12-3 or TRBV12-4 and TRBJ2-7; D is perhaps TRBD1 (5 bases). The germline V and J ends were trimmed by 6 bases and 4 bases, with 19 bases remaining between them. This CDR3 contains 15 residues. The CDR3 spells CASSLTTPGHYEQYV. In nucleotides, the CDR3 is TGTGCCAGCAGCCTGACCACCCCCGGACATTACGAGCAGTACGTC.

This clonotype was found many times. The CDR3 here is CASSSTRRQFF. CDR3 nucleotides: TGTGCCAGCAGCTCGACTAGACGGCAGTTCTTC. The V call is TRBV7-2, the J call TRBJ2-1; maybe TRBD2 (6 bases). The V gene's germline CDR1 is SGHTA and CDR2 FQGNSA. Between the trimmed V and J ends, which lost 4 bases and 12 bases, there was a span of 10 bases. The CDR3 covers 11 residues. The variable domain in full, completed from reference TRBV7-2 and TRBJ2-1, reads GAGVSQSPSNKVTEKGKDVELRCDPISGHTALYWYRQSLGQGLEFLIYFQGNSAPDKSGLPSDRFSAERTGGSVSTLTIQRTQQEDSAVYLCASSSTRRQFFGPGTRLTVL.

This clonotype has a handful of counts. The CDR3 DNA sequence: TGTGCCAGCAGTTACGGAAGCGGGAGTGTCAATGAGCAGTTCTTC. It is translated as CASSYGSGSVNEQFF. J is TRBJ2-1 and V is TRBV6-9; 8 positions agree with TRBD2. J lost 6 bases, V lost 3 bases, and 7 bases had no gene match. The germline V gene has CDR1 MNHGY and CDR2 SVAAGI. The CDR3 runs to 15 residues.

This clonotype was counted many times. The chain joins TRBV12-3 or TRBV12-4 to TRBJ1-1; TRBD1 might be the D (6 bases). The CDR3 sequence is 14 residues long. V dropped 5 bases and J dropped 5 bases, with 15 bases sitting between them. As DNA, the CDR3 is TGTGCCAGCAGTAAGGACCTTAGGGGGACTGAAGCTTTCTTT. This encodes CASSKDLRGTEAFF.

The CDR3 region is CASSWDRGVMNTEAFF. CDR3 nucleotide sequence: TGTGCCAGCAGCTGGGACAGGGGAGTCATGAACACTGAAGCTTTCTTT. The chain recombines TRBV5-6 with TRBJ1-1; 10 bases match TRBD1. The CDR3 runs 16 residues. CDR1 is SGHDT, CDR2 YYEEEE, per germline. Unmatched junction bases numbered 5, after V lost 3 bases and J lost 0 bases.

Worth noting for this clonotype: A read error is the likely source, as a far larger clone sits one nucleotide away. The genes are TRBV6-8 and TRBJ1-1; tentatively, D is TRBD1 (6 bases). V was clipped by 5 bases and J by 1 base, with 11 bases between them. The V gene's germline CDR1 is MNHGY and CDR2 SAAAGT. The CDR3 sequence is 14 residues long. The CDR3 DNA sequence: TGTGCCAGCAGTGACCTGACAGGGAACACTGAAGCTTTCTTT. Protein sequence: CASSDLTGNTEAFF.

The table lists this clonotype with a few counts. Germline and junction disagree at one end, which may indicate a read error. This chain joins TRBV28 and TRBJ1-6; perhaps TRBD1 as D (5 bases). The CDR3 has 15 residues. Germline CDR1 MDHEN, CDR2 SYDVKM. Here the CDR3 DNA reads TGTGCCAGCACCCCGATGGGGGGGTATAATTCACCCCTCCGCTTT. Its protein product is CASTPMGGYNSPLRF.

This clonotype was seen many times. The chain joins TRBV2 to TRBJ2-1; D possibly corresponds to TRBD1 (5 bases). V lost 3 bases and J 5 bases, leaving 23 bases between the germline ends. The germline gives CDR1 SNHLY, CDR2 FYNNEI. CDR3 size: 18 residues. CDR3 residues: CASSDMAGKESWDNEQFF. CDR3 nucleotide sequence: TGTGCCAGCAGTGATATGGCAGGGAAGGAATCTTGGGACAATGAGCAGTTCTTC. The full variable domain, with the rest looked up from reference TRBV2 and TRBJ2-1, is EPEVTQTPSHQVTQMGQEVILRCVPISNHLYFYWYRQILGQKVEFLVSFYNNEISEKSEIFDDQFSVERPDGSNFTLKIRSTKLEDSAMYFCASSDMAGKESWDNEQFFGPGTRLTVL.

This clonotype has just a few counts. The chain links TRBV6-1 to TRBJ2-1, with a tentative D call TRBD2 (6 bases). V was shortened by 5 bases and J by 2 bases, with 16 bases between the two germline ends. The CDR3 totals 16 residues. Germline values: CDR1 MNHNS, CDR2 SASEGT. The CDR3 nucleotides read TGTGCCAGCAGTCAGACTTGGCCGGGGGCCTACAATGAGCAGTTCTTC. Protein sequence: CASSQTWPGAYNEQFF.

This clonotype was recorded at least ten times. The chain employs TRBV5-1 and TRBJ1-3; TRBD1 matches at 8 bases. The V and J ends lost 2 bases and 3 bases, in that order; junction bases with no gene match: 7. Germline assignment: CDR1 SGHRS and CDR2 YFSETQ. The CDR3 loop spans 16 amino acids. The CDR3: CASSFTGGLYGNTIYF. CDR3 coding DNA: TGCGCCAGCAGCTTTACAGGGGGACTATATGGAAACACCATATATTTT.

The sample holds many counts of this clonotype. This chain joins TRBV10-3 and TRBJ2-5; 10 bases map to TRBD2. V dropped 0 bases and J dropped 7; count of bases not matched to a gene: 11. This CDR3 is 17 amino acids long. Germline CDR1 and CDR2: ENHRY and SYGVKD. In DNA form, the CDR3 reads TGTGCCATCAGTGAGTCGCTAGCGGGAGCCCTATACGGGACCCAGTACTTC. As protein: CAISESLAGALYGTQYF.

At least ten counts were recorded for this clonotype. The chain links TRBV28 to TRBJ2-3, with 8 bases identical to TRBD2. Per the germline V gene, CDR1 is MDHEN and CDR2 is SYDVKM. The CDR3 is 15 amino acids. With V trimmed by 10 bases and J by 5 bases, 14 bases remained unmatched. CDR3 sequence: CATVTWVAGRDTQYF. In nucleotides, the CDR3 is TGTGCCACAGTGACGTGGGTAGCGGGAAGAGATACGCAGTATTTT.

This clonotype has ten or more counts. The genes are TRBV7-8 and TRBJ1-6; tentatively, D is TRBD1 (5 bases). The germline V gene encodes CDR1 SGHVS and CDR2 FQNEAQ. V shed 3 bases and J shed 1 base, with 7 bases lying between them. This CDR3 has 15 amino acids. CDR3 DNA sequence: TGTGCCAGCAGCTTTCGGGGGTCCTATAATTCACCCCTCCACTTT. It codes for CASSFRGSYNSPLHF. Looking up the rest from reference TRBV7-8 and TRBJ1-6 gives the full variable domain: GAGVSQSPRYKVAKRGQDVALRCDPISGHVSLFWYQQALGQGPEFLTYFQNEAQLDKSGLPSDRFFAERPEGSVSTLKIQRTQQEDSAVYLCASSFRGSYNSPLHFGNGTRLTVT.

CDR3 DNA: TGCAGTGCCAGGGAAAAACTTGAAGCTTTCTTT. This gives the protein CSAREKLEAFF. This chain uses TRBV20-1 with TRBJ1-1, with D tentatively TRBD1 (5 bases). CDR1 and CDR2 from the germline V gene are DFQATT and SNEGSKA (reference sequence). V lost 6 bases and J lost 7, with 12 bases in between. The CDR3 is made up of 11 amino acids.

The genes are TRBV11-2 and TRBJ2-3, with a possible D match to TRBD1 (6 bases). The end of the DNA fits TRBJ1-5 better, so the J call may be wrong. There are 12 residues in the CDR3. The V gene's germline CDR1 is SGHAT and CDR2 FQNNGV. The CDR3: CASSLTGFTQHF. The CDR3 nucleotides read TGTGCCAGCAGCTTAACAGGGTTTACGCAGCATTTT.

There are a few counts of this clonotype. The chain has TRBV3-1 and TRBJ2-5; 9 positions match TRBD2. The germline V gene has CDR1 LGHDT and CDR2 YNNKEL (reference sequence). The CDR3 extends over 16 amino acids. J gave up 6 bases and V 0 bases, and 8 bases lay outside the gene matches. The CDR3 region has the DNA TGTGCCAGCAGCCAAGATCGCGCGGGGGGGGAGAAGACCCAGTACTTC. This encodes CASSQDRAGGEKTQYF.